The source of this T cell receptor (beta chain) is a study of tumor-infiltrating lymphocytes in primary liver carcinoma. The wider study: The patient population consisted of men and women between 30 and 69 years of age. Samples returned roughly 3.65 to 7.13 million productive TCRbeta reads, a yield that was similar across tissue types.

Study conclusions and caveats: The study used bulk unsorted samples and so did not compare CD4+ and CD8+ repertoires.

Total RNA (roughly 530 ng) served as template for TCR beta cDNA synthesis primed by a constant-region primer. Three nested multiplex PCR rounds of slightly modified ARM-PCR generated TCR beta libraries. Use of TRBV1-TRBV30 forward primers with a C-beta reverse primer characterized the first two PCR rounds, which lasted 10 cycles each. TCRdb reanalysed the multiplex PCR reads using MiXCR and keeps one entry per CDR3 protein. The data contain approximately 300,000 distinct CDR3 sequences, 55% to 65% of them singletons. CDR3 size: 15 residues. CDR1 is LNHDA, CDR2 SQIVND, per germline (reference sequence). The V gene lost 3 bases and the J gene lost 1 base, with 12 bases spanning the gap. The researchers obtained blood RNA from unsorted whole blood and also extracted germline DNA. Concerning this clonotype itself: Its antigen remains unidentified.

This rearrangement joins TRBV19 to TRBJ1-1; the D gene is possibly TRBD1 (5 bases). The receptor was derived from a man aged 40-55 years with primary liver carcinoma and hepatitis B virus infection. The specimen was peripheral blood. The CDR3 reads CASSMDGHKNTEAFF. The CDR3, as DNA: TGTGCCAGTAGTATGGACGGACACAAGAACACTGAAGCTTTCTTT.